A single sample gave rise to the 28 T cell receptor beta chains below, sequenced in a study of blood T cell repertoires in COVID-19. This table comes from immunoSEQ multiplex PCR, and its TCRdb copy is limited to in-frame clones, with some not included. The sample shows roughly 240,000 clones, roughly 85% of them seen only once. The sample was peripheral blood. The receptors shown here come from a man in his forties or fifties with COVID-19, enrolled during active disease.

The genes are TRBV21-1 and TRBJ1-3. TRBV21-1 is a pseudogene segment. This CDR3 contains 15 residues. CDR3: CARQHGRGSGNTIYF. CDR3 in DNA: TGTGCCAGGCAGCACGGGCGGGGGTCTGGAAACACCATATATTTT.

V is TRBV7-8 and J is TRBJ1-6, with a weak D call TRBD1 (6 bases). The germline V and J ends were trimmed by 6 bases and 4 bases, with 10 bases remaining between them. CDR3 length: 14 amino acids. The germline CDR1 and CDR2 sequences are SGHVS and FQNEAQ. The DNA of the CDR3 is TGTGCCAGCAGACGGGGACAATATAATTCACCCCTCCACTTT. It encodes CASRRGQYNSPLHF.

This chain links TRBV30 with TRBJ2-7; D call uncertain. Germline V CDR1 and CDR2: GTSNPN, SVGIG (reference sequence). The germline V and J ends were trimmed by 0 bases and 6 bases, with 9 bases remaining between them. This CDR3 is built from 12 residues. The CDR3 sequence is CAWSVHRGEQYF. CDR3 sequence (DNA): TGTGCCTGGAGTGTACACCGAGGCGAGCAGTACTTC.

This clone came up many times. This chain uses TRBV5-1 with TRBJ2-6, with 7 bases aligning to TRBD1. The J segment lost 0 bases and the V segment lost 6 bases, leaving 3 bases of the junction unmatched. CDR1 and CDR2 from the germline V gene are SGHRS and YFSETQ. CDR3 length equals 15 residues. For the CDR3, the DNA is TGCGCCAGCACGGGACAGAGCTCTGGGGCCAACGTCCTGACTTTC. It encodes CASTGQSSGANVLTF.

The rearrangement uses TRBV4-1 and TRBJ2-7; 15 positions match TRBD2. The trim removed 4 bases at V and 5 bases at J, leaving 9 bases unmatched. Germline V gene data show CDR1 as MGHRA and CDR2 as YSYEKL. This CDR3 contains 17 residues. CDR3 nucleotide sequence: TGCGCCAGCAGCCGGGGACTAGCGGGGGGCCGTTTCAACGAGCAGTACTTC. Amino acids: CASSRGLAGGRFNEQYF.

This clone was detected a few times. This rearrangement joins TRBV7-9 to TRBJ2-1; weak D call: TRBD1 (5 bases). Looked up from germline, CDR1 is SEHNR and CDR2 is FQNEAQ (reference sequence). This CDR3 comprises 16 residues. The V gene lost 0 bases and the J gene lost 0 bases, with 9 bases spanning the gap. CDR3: CASSLALGVSYNEQFF. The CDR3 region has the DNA TGTGCCAGCAGCTTAGCGCTAGGGGTCTCCTACAATGAGCAGTTCTTC.

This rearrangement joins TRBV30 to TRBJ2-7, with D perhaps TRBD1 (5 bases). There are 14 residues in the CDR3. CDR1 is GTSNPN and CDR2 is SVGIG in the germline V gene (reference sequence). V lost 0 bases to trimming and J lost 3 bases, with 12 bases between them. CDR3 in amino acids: CAWSVGQTFYEQYF. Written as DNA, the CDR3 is TGTGCCTGGAGTGTTGGACAAACCTTCTACGAGCAGTACTTC.

CDR3 amino acids: CASSLPGLAGGTGELFF. The CDR3 coding sequence is TGTGCCAGCAGTCTCCCGGGACTAGCGGGGGGAACCGGGGAGCTGTTTTTT. The chain uses TRBV27 and TRBJ2-2; 15 bases map to TRBD2. CDR3 length equals 17 residues. Germline-derived CDR1 and CDR2 are MNHEY and SMNVEV (reference sequence). The V and J ends lost 5 bases and 5 bases, in that order; junction bases with no gene match: 6.

The CDR3 DNA reads as TGTGCCAGCAGCGGGACAGGGGTCTACAATGAGCAGTTCTTC. Protein sequence: CASSGTGVYNEQFF. The chain has TRBV9 and TRBJ2-1; TRBD1 agrees at 9 bases. Germline CDR1 reads SGDLS; CDR2 reads YYNGEE. CDR3 size: 14 residues. With 3 bases clipped from V and 3 bases from J, the junction kept 1 base outside the gene matches.

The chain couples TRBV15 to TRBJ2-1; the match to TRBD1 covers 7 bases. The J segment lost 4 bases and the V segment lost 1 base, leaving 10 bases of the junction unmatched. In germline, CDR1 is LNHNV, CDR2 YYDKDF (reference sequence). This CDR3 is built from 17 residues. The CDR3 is CATSRGPGQTVYNEQFF. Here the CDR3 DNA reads TGTGCCACCAGCAGAGGCCCGGGACAGACAGTTTACAATGAGCAGTTCTTC. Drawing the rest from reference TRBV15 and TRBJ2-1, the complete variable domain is DAMVIQNPRYQVTQFGKPVTLSCSQTLNHNVMYWYQQKSSQAPKLLFHYYDKDFNNEADTPDNFQSRRPNTSFCFLDIRSPGLGDTAMYLCATSRGPGQTVYNEQFFGPGTRLTVL.

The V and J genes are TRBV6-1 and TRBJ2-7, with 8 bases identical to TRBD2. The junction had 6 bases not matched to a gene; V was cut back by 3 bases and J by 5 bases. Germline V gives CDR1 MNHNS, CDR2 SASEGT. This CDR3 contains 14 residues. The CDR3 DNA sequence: TGTGCCAGCAGTGATCGGGACGGGAGGGACGAGCAGTACTTC. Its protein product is CASSDRDGRDEQYF.

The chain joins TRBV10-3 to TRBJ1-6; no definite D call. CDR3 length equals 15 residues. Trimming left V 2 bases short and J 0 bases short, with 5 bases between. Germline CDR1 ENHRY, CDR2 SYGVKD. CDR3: CAISEGDSYNSPLHF. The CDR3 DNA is TGTGCCATCAGTGAGGGAGACTCCTATAATTCACCCCTCCACTTT.

The CDR3 region is CASSYQGLAGVSEQFF. The CDR3, as DNA: TGCGCCAGCAGCTACCAAGGACTAGCGGGGGTTTCTGAGCAGTTCTTC. The gene calls are TRBV5-1 and TRBJ2-1, with 13 bases matching TRBD2. This CDR3 is built from 16 residues. The J segment lost 9 bases and the V segment lost 3 bases, leaving 9 bases of the junction unmatched. CDR1 and CDR2 (germline): SGHRS, YFSETQ.

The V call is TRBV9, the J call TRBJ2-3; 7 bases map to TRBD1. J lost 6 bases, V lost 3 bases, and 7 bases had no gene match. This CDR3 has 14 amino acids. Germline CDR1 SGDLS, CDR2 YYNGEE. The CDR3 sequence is CASSGKGARDTQYF. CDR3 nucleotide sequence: TGTGCCAGCAGCGGTAAGGGGGCTCGGGATACGCAGTATTTT.

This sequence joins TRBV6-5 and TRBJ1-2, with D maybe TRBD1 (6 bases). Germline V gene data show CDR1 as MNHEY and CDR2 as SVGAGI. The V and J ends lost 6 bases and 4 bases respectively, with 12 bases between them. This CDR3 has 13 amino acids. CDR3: CASRMGGLYGYTF. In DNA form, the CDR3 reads TGTGCCAGCAGAATGGGGGGGCTCTATGGCTACACCTTC.

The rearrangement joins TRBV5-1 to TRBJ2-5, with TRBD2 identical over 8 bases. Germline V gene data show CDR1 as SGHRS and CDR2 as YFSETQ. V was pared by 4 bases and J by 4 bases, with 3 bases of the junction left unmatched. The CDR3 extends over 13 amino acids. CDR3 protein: CASSPGRGETQYF. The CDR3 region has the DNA TGCGCCAGCAGCCCCGGGAGGGGAGAGACCCAGTACTTC. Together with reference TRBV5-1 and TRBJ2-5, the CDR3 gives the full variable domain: KAGVTQTPRYLIKTRGQQVTLSCSPISGHRSVSWYQQTPGQGLQFLFEYFSETQRNKGNFPGRFSGRQFSNSRSEMNVSTLELGDSALYLCASSPGRGETQYFGPGTRLLVL.

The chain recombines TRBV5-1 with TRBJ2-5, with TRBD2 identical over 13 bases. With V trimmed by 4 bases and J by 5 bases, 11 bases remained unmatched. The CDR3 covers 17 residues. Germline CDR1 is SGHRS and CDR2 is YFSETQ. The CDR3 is CASSAAPGGLAGETQYF. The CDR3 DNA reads TGCGCCAGCAGCGCCGCCCCAGGGGGACTAGCGGGGGAGACCCAGTACTTC.

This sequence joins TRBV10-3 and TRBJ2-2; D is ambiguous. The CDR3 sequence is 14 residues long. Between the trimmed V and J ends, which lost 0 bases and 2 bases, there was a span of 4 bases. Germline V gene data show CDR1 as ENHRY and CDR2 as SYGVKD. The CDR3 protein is CAISESPNTGELFF. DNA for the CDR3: TGTGCCATCAGTGAGTCCCCTAACACCGGGGAGCTGTTTTTT.

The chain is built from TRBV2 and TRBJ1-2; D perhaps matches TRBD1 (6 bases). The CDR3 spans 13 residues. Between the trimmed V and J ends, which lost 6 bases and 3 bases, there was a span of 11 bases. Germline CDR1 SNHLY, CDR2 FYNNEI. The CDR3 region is CASRQGLDYGYTF. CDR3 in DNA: TGTGCCAGCAGACAGGGCCTGGACTATGGCTACACCTTC.

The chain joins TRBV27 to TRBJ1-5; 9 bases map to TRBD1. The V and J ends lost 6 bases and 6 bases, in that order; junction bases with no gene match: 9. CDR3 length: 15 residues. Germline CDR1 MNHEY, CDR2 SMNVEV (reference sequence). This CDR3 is CASSETGTGPQPQHF. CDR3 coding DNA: TGTGCCAGCAGCGAGACAGGGACAGGGCCTCAGCCCCAGCATTTT.

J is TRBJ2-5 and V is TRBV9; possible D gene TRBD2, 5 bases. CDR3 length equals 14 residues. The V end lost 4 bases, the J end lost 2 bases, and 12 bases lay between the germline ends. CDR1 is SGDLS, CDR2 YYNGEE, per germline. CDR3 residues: CASSLSGIQETQYF. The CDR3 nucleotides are TGTGCCAGCAGCCTATCCGGGATTCAAGAGACCCAGTACTTC. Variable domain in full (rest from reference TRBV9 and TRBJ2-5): DSGVTQTPKHLITATGQRVTLRCSPRSGDLSVYWYQQSLDQGLQFLIQYYNGEERAKGNILERFSAQQFPDLHSELNLSSLELGDSALYFCASSLSGIQETQYFGPGTRLLVL.

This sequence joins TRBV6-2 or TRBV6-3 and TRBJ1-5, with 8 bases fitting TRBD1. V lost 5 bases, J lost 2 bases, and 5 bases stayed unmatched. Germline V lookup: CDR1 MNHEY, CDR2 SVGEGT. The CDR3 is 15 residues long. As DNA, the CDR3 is TGTGCCAGCAGTCCCTTGGGACAGGGCAATCAGCCCCAGCATTTT. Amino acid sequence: CASSPLGQGNQPQHF.

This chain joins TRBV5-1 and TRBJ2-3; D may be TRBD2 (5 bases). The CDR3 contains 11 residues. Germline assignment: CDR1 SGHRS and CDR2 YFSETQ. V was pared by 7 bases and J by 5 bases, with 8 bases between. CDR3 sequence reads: CASRGLDTQYF. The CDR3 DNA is TGCGCCAGCCGAGGGTTAGATACGCAGTATTTT.

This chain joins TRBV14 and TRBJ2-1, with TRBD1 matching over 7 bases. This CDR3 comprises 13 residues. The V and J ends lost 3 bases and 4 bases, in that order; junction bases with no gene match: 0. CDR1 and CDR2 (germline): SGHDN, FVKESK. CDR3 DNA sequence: TGTGCCAGCAGCCAGGGACAGTACAATGAGCAGTTCTTC. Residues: CASSQGQYNEQFF. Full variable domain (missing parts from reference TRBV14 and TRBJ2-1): EAGVTQFPSHSVIEKGQTVTLRCDPISGHDNLYWYRRVMGKEIKFLLHFVKESKQDESGMPNNRFLAERTGGTYSTLKVQPAELEDSGVYFCASSQGQYNEQFFGPGTRLTVL.

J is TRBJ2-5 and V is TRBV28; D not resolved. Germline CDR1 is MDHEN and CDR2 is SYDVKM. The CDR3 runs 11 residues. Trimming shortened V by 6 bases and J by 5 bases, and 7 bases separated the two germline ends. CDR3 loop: CASRVEETQYF. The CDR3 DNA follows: TGTGCCAGCAGGGTGGAGGAGACCCAGTACTTC.

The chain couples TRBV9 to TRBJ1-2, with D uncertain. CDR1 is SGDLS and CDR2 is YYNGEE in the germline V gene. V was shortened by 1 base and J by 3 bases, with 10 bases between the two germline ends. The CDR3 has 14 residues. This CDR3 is CASSVSGRDYGYTF. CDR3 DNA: TGTGCCAGCAGCGTAAGTGGGAGAGACTATGGCTACACCTTC.

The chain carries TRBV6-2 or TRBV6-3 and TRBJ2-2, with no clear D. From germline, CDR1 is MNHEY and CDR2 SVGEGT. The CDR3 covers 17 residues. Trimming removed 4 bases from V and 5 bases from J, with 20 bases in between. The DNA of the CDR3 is TGTGCCAGCAGTTCCGCTTCGGGTCTCTTATCGACCGGGGAGCTGTTTTTT. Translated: CASSSASGLLSTGELFF.

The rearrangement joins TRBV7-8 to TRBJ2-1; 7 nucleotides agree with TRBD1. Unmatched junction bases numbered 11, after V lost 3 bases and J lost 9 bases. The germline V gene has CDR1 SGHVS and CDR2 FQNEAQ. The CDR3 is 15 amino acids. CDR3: CASSFTGTVRTEQFF. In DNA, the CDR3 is TGTGCCAGCAGCTTTACCGGGACAGTGCGCACTGAGCAGTTCTTC.